This TCR beta chain was captured by sequencing in a study of T cell changes during pregnancy in multiple sclerosis. The protocol was immunoSEQ multiplex PCR, while the TCRdb copy is restricted to in-frame clones and leaves out a portion. The sample shows over 35,000 clones, 80% to 95% of them seen only once. Details on this clone: This sample includes further DNA sequences coding for the same CDR3.

Per germline, CDR1 MNHEY and CDR2 SVGAGI. The CDR3 is 15 amino acids. V gave up 6 bases and J gave up 5 bases; unmatched junction bases: 5. The rearrangement joins TRBV6-5 to TRBJ1-6; 9 bases agree with TRBD1. The sequence was obtained from a female donor with multiple sclerosis, enrolled in a pregnancy study. This material consisted of CD4+ T cells from peripheral blood mononuclear cells, taken in the third trimester of pregnancy. The CDR3 sequence: CASRRRTGDNSPLHF. CDR3 coding DNA: TGTGCCAGCAGGCGCCGGACAGGGGATAATTCACCCCTCCACTTT.